The sequence of this TCR beta chain was determined in a study of T cell responses to AZD1222 COVID-19 vaccine. Study findings and constraints: Repertoires were sampled only after the peak T cell response. The donor group comprised mostly white British people and more females; the analysis possibly underestimated clonal diversity.

For this clone: Its target is unknown.

This table comes from immunoSEQ multiplex PCR, and its TCRdb copy is limited to in-frame clones, with some not included. The sample lists about 130,000 clones; around 84% were seen once. Trimming shortened V by 2 bases and J by 1 base, and 7 bases separated the two germline ends. The CDR3 is made up of 14 amino acids. CDR1 is SGHKS and CDR2 is YYEKEE in the germline V gene (reference sequence). The V gene is TRBV5-5, the J gene TRBJ1-5; D not certain. The sample was peripheral blood, taken on day 0 of AZD1222 vaccination. The origin of this receptor is an adult in good health. The CDR3 reads CASSFEDSNQPQHF. CDR3 coding DNA: TGTGCCAGCAGCTTTGAGGACAGCAATCAGCCCCAGCATTTT.